The clone carrying this TCR beta chain has more than one count but fewer than ten. The CDR3 runs 18 residues. Germline V gives CDR1 LGHNA, CDR2 YSLEER. Trimming left V 4 bases short and J 0 bases short, with 20 bases between. This specimen comes from a study of blood T cell repertoires in COVID-19. Study-wide context: Material from acute and convalescent COVID-19 was sourced from the United States, Italy and Spain. Nucleic acid was either cDNA or gDNA, and it came from T cells, B-cell-depleted T cells, or PBMCs.

TCRdb's copy holds only in-frame clones and misses some; the assay was immunoSEQ multiplex PCR. The data hold around 100,000 clones, with 91% observed a single time. The chain joins TRBV4-3 to TRBJ2-3; D is perhaps TRBD2 (6 bases). The receptor was isolated from a man between 45 and 60 years old with acute or convalescent COVID-19. The sequenced material came from peripheral blood. The CDR3 DNA follows: TGCGCCAGCAGCCTCACCCAGCAGAGAGCGGGTAGCACAGATACGCAGTATTTT. Its protein is CASSLTQQRAGSTDTQYF.